This TCR beta chain was profiled in a study of T cell changes during pregnancy in multiple sclerosis. About this clone itself: Mismatch with germline at one junction end may stem from a read error.

Germline CDR1 SGHVS, CDR2 FNYEAQ. The CDR3 spans 16 residues. Profiled with immunoSEQ multiplex PCR; TCRdb holds only in-frame clones, not every one. Here the sample spans approximately 59,000 clones, over 85% being singletons. This TCR was sampled from a female donor with multiple sclerosis, enrolled in a pregnancy study. This sequence joins TRBV7-6 and TRBJ2-3; 9 bases fit TRBD2. The sample was CD4+ T cells from peripheral blood mononuclear cells, taken before pregnancy. The DNA of the CDR3 is TGTGCCAGCAGCCTAGCTAGCGGGGCTAGCACAGATACGCAGTATTTT. Protein product: CASSLASGASTDTQYF.